This TCR beta chain is from a study of shared clonotypes between healthy human individuals. Study at large: The donor pool was made up of a couple of women and a few men aged 18 to 49.

Whole-study results and caveats: Naive subsets tended to show greater estimated richness than memory subsets.

Only CD45RO-negative cells positively selected for CCR7 counted as naive CD8 cells, so terminally differentiated effector memory CD45RA+ cells were excluded. A note on this clone: Its antigen is unidentified.

The CDR3 contains 13 residues. Germline CDR1 and CDR2: MNHNS and SASEGT. Trimming left V 5 bases short and J 8 bases short, with 13 bases between. When replicate PCRs were run on sorted subsets, they used about 220 ng DNA, about 30,000 T cell genomes. Assay: immunoSEQ multiplex PCR; the TCRdb copy retains only in-frame clones and omits some. The table includes around 700,000 clones, under 95% detected once. This chain joins TRBV6-1 and TRBJ2-1, with a possible D match to TRBD1 (6 bases). This sequence originates from a man aged 25 to 45 in good health. Material: naive CD8+ T cells sorted from blood. As DNA, the CDR3 is TGTGCCAGCAGTCCTCTCAGGGGCTATGAGCAGTTCTTC. Its protein product is CASSPLRGYEQFF.